This record covers a single T cell receptor (beta chain). The antigen is undetermined. Generated by immunoSEQ multiplex PCR, the TCRdb table keeps only in-frame clones and is missing some. The top ten hold about 0.42% of the sample, which has approximately 46,000 clones, roughly 83% seen once. This entry is derived from a study of graft-versus-host responses after intestinal transplantation. Background on the study: Anti-thymocyte globulin induction preceded about 3 years of tacrolimus and steroid maintenance in all recipients.

Study results and limitations: Investigators detected GvH clones in recipient marrow, with some emerging earlier in ileum or blood. The study associated peak circulating GvH clone levels with early post-transplant HvG declines.

The CDR3 runs to 15 residues. The junction had 1 base not matched to a gene; V was cut back by 4 bases and J by 0 bases. Germline assignment: CDR1 MGHDK and CDR2 SYGVNS. The gene calls are TRBV25-1 and TRBJ2-3; TRBD2 matches at 10 bases. The sequencing used unstimulated CD4+ T cells sorted from spleen or lymph node cells, collected before transplant. This receptor was obtained from a human donor who was the organ donor for an intestinal transplant. CDR3: CASSVTSGSTDTQYF. Written as DNA, the CDR3 is TGTGCCAGCAGTGTGACTAGCGGGAGCACAGATACGCAGTATTTT. The full variable domain, rest sourced from reference TRBV25-1 and TRBJ2-3, is EADIYQTPRYLVIGTGKKITLECSQTMGHDKMYWYQQDPGMELHLIHYSYGVNSTEKGDLSSESTVSRIRTEHFPLTLESARPSHTSQYLCASSVTSGSTDTQYFGPGTRLTVL.